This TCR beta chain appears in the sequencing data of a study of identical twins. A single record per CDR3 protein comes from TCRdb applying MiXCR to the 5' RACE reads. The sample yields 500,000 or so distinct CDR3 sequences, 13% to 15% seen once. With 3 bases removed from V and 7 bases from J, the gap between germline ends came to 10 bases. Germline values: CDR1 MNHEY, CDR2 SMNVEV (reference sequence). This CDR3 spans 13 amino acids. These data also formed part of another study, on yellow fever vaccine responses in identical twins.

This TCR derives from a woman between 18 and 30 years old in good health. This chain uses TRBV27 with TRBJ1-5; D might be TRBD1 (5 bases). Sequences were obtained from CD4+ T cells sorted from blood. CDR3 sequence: CASSFAGDQPQHF. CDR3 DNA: TGTGCCAGCAGTTTCGCGGGGGACCAGCCCCAGCATTTT.